Listed below are T cell receptor beta chains from one sample, sequenced in a study of blood T cells in healthy people across ages. TCRdb reprocessed the 5' RACE reads with MiXCR, giving one entry per CDR3 protein. The sample consists of 800,000 or so distinct CDR3 sequences, around half of them appearing once. Sequences were obtained from blood. These receptor sequences come from a man at least 80 years old in good health. CDR3s include the opening cysteine and the closing phenylalanine or tryptophan. A D gene is named only where the DNA matches it firmly. Not all rows give a size; the values are once, few, many and, for expanded clones, a class.

D gene	V gene	J gene	clone size	CDR3 DNA	CDR3 protein
-	TRBV2	TRBJ1-6	-	TGTGCCAGCAGTCTGAGCTATAATTCACCCCTCCACTTT	CASSLSYNSPLHF
TRBD2	TRBV7-9	TRBJ2-7	few	TGTGCCAGCAGCCCAAGGGTCTGGCCGGGAAGCGGGAACTCCTACGAGCAGTACTTC	CASSPRVWPGSGNSYEQYF
-	TRBV5-1	TRBJ2-7	-	TGCGCCAGCGCGCCTGTGGGGCAGTTCTACGAGCAGTACTTC	CASAPVGQFYEQYF
-	TRBV20-1	TRBJ1-1	-	TGCAGTACTTCAGGGAACCCGAACACTGAAGCTTTCTTT	CSTSGNPNTEAFF
-	TRBV20-1	TRBJ2-3	few	TGCAGTGCTTTCCGGGTGGGCGGCAGCACAGATACGCAGTATTTT	CSAFRVGGSTDTQYF
TRBD1	TRBV20-1	TRBJ2-1	-	TGCAGTGCCACACCGCCGACAGGGGGCGATGAGCAGTTCTTC	CSATPPTGGDEQFF
-	TRBV11-2	TRBJ2-5	few	TGTGCCAGCAGCTTAAGGACTACTTTCGGAGAGACCCAGTACTTC	CASSLRTTFGETQYF
TRBD1	TRBV5-1	TRBJ2-7	-	TGCGCCAGCAGCTGGACAGGGGCCGAGCAGTACTTC	CASSWTGAEQYF
-	TRBV4-1	TRBJ2-5	once	TGCGCCAGCAGCCAAGGTTCAGGGTTGGGACAAGAGACCCAGTACTTC	CASSQGSGLGQETQYF
-	TRBV5-1	TRBJ2-1	-	TGCGCCAGCAGCTTGGACCATAGCTCCTACAATGAGCAGTTCTTC	CASSLDHSSYNEQFF
-	TRBV5-1	TRBJ2-7	-	TGCGCCAGCAGCTCTGGACTCGCCAGGGACAATGAGCAGTACTTC	CASSSGLARDNEQYF
-	TRBV20-1	TRBJ2-6	-	TGCAGTGCTTATACTGGGGCCAACGTCCCGACTTTC	CSAYTGANVPTF
-	TRBV7-2	TRBJ2-5	many	TGTGCCAGCAGCCCCCACCAAGAGACCCAGTACTTC	CASSPHQETQYF
-	TRBV19	TRBJ2-7	-	TGTGCCAGTAGTATGACCGTTCTCCCCTACGAGCAGTACTTC	CASSMTVLPYEQYF
-	TRBV7-6	TRBJ2-3	few	TGTGCCAGCAGTCCCGGACTCGAAGGGGCAGATACGCAGTATTTT	CASSPGLEGADTQYF
-	TRBV20-1	TRBJ1-5	-	TGCAGTGCTTTACGGGGGAATCAGCCCCAGCATTTT	CSALRGNQPQHF
-	TRBV7-2	TRBJ2-4	-	TGTGCCAGCAGCTTAGCGGGAATGAGAGCCAAAAACATTCAGTACTTC	CASSLAGMRAKNIQYF
-	TRBV18	TRBJ2-5	-	TGTGCCAGCTCACAGCCGGGGGACCAGTACTTC	CASSQPGDQYF
-	TRBV20-1	TRBJ2-1	once	TGCAGTGCTAGAGATGTCGGGAGTAGGGATGAGCAGTTCTTC	CSARDVGSRDEQFF
TRBD2	TRBV7-6	TRBJ2-1	few	TGTGCCAGCAGCTTAGGGGCTGGGACTAACCTTGTCAATGAGCAGTTCTTC	CASSLGAGTNLVNEQFF
TRBD2	TRBV7-2	TRBJ2-3	many	TGTGCCAGCAGCTCCGCGCCCCGACTAGCGGGAGGACACACAGATACGCAGTATTTT	CASSSAPRLAGGHTDTQYF
TRBD1	TRBV9	TRBJ1-2	-	TGTGCCAGCAGTGCCGGGACAGAGGATGGCTACACCTTC	CASSAGTEDGYTF
TRBD2	TRBV6-5	TRBJ2-3	-	TGTGCCAGCAGTTACTTGAAACACAAGAGGCTAGCGGCCCTCACAGATACGCAGTATTTT	CASSYLKHKRLAALTDTQYF
TRBD1	TRBV6-6	TRBJ2-5	-	TGTGCCAGCACCCGAGGGCGAGGGACAGGGTTAGGTAATGAGCAGTACTTC	CASTRGRGTGLGNEQYF
-	TRBV7-2	TRBJ1-4	-	TGTGCCAGCGGCCGGAGTACTAATGAAAAACTGTTTTTT	CASGRSTNEKLFF
-	TRBV27	TRBJ2-1	-	TGTGCCTCCTACAGGACTGGCAATGAGCAGTTCTTC	CASYRTGNEQFF
-	TRBV7-2	TRBJ2-5	-	TGTGCCAGCAGCCCTTCCCTAGGGTTAGCGGATCCGGCCCAGTACTTC	CASSPSLGLADPAQYF